This is a list of T cell receptor beta chains from one sample in a study of CXCR3-negative and CXCR3-positive naive CD8 T cells. TCRdb reprocessed the 5' RACE reads and stores each CDR3 protein as one record, lacking DNA. The sample spans fewer than 9,500 distinct CDR3 sequences; the ten largest clones claim about 2.4%. Material: naive CXCR3- CD8+ T cells from blood. These receptors all come from a human donor in good health. Some clones in this sample may be carry-over from other donors' samples. The CDR3 runs from the conserved cysteine through the conserved F or W. Clone size is stated in some rows and not others, as once, few, many or a class when expanded.

CASSDFAGRAKDEQFF	NA	16	TRBV2	TRBJ2-1
CANSLSQARDRVSEQYF	NA	17	TRBV28	TRBJ2-7
CASASGSSYNEQFF	NA	14	TRBV10-1	TRBJ2-1
CASSTPTEESCNEQFF	NA	16	TRBV28	TRBJ2-1
CASSPDRGSYGYTF	medium-sized	14	TRBV4-2	TRBJ1-2
CASSYSGRYEQYF	NA	13	TRBV6-5	TRBJ2-7
CSARDLEGVGDTQYF	NA	15	TRBV20-1	TRBJ2-3
CASSPGLAGVEQYF	medium-sized	14	TRBV28	TRBJ2-7
CASSRETGTGGIYEQYF	NA	17	TRBV14	TRBJ2-7
CASSYWTGWRNEQFF	NA	15	TRBV2	TRBJ2-1
CSVVWGSGYEQYF	NA	13	TRBV29-1	TRBJ2-7
CSVGFGVSAGAAYEQYF	NA	17	TRBV29-1	TRBJ2-7
CASINDRNTGELFF	medium-sized	14	TRBV11-2	TRBJ2-2
CASSLILAGGEQYF	NA	14	TRBV28	TRBJ2-7
CSVVGYNEQFF	medium-sized	11	TRBV29-1	TRBJ2-1
CSARDLKTGTENTEAFF	medium-sized	17	TRBV20-1	TRBJ1-1
CASSLGLAGRPNSYNEQFF	medium-sized	19	TRBV7-2	TRBJ2-1
CASTSTGTGVYNSPLHF	medium-sized	17	TRBV12-3/TRBV12-4	TRBJ1-6
CASSTEGVQETQYF	NA	14	TRBV3-1	TRBJ2-5
CASRDRGLHEQYF	NA	13	TRBV7-2	TRBJ2-7
CASSSGPYTGELFF	NA	14	TRBV7-2	TRBJ2-2
CASSPGQMTEAFF	NA	13	TRBV3-1	TRBJ1-1
CASSQALERTGQEDSNQPQHF	NA	21	TRBV23-1	TRBJ1-5
CASSYPLVGGLNYGYTF	NA	17	TRBV6-5	TRBJ1-2
CASSQTTGNSYEQYF	NA	15	TRBV3-1	TRBJ2-7
CASQITGDYSNQPQHF	NA	16	TRBV19	TRBJ1-5
CASSPGGGSSYNEQFF	NA	16	TRBV11-2	TRBJ2-1
CASSQQGYNEQLF	NA	13	TRBV7-6	TRBJ2-1
CASSEDGVNTEAFF	medium-sized	14	TRBV6-1	TRBJ1-1
CASSALLAGVSYEQYF	NA	16	TRBV6-6	TRBJ2-7
CASFGTFESSYNSPLHF	medium-sized	17	TRBV6-6	TRBJ1-6
CASSPGVPYEQYF	NA	13	TRBV19	TRBJ2-7
CASSLGAKTSNQPQHF	medium-sized	16	TRBV7-2	TRBJ1-5
CASSLRTGGDYGYTF	medium-sized	15	TRBV13	TRBJ1-2
CASSPGTGAFEAFF	medium-sized	14	TRBV3-1	TRBJ1-1
CASSQEGETQYF	medium-sized	12	TRBV14	TRBJ2-5
CASRSRGPYFDEQFF	medium-sized	15	TRBV28	TRBJ2-1
CASRSSHGFSYEQYF	NA	15	TRBV12-3/TRBV12-4	TRBJ2-7
CASSLSIEQFF	NA	11	TRBV11-2	TRBJ2-1
CASSEIQGFGPAFF	medium-sized	14	TRBV6-4	TRBJ1-1
CASSQASGAYEQYF	NA	14	TRBV4-1	TRBJ2-7